The 14 T cell receptor beta chains reported below all come from one sample, sequenced in a study of T cell responses to AZD1222 COVID-19 vaccine. Sequencing used immunoSEQ multiplex PCR; TCRdb keeps in-frame clones, though not all of them. The sample holds approximately 110,000 clones, around 90% seen once. Specimen: peripheral blood, collected on day 0 of AZD1222 vaccination. All receptors derive from an adult in good health.

The chain combines TRBV10-3 with TRBJ2-3; TRBD2 aligns across 13 bases. Per germline, CDR1 ENHRY and CDR2 SYGVKD. CDR3 length: 16 amino acids. Losses at the gene ends were 4 bases for V and 5 bases for J; bases not matched to a gene: 6. The CDR3 reads CAISGLAGGFRDTQYF. CDR3 DNA sequence: TGTGCCATCAGTGGACTAGCGGGAGGTTTTAGAGATACGCAGTATTTT.

This chain joins TRBV20-1 and TRBJ1-5; a possible D gene is TRBD1 (5 bases). This CDR3 is 15 amino acids long. V lost 3 bases, J lost 1 base, and 13 bases lay in between. Germline CDR1 reads DFQATT; CDR2 reads SNEGSKA (reference sequence). This CDR3 reads CSASEGRISNQPQHF. The CDR3 DNA follows: TGCAGTGCTAGTGAGGGGAGGATAAGCAATCAGCCCCAGCATTTT.

The chain employs TRBV5-5 and TRBJ1-1, with unresolved D. From germline, CDR1 is SGHKS and CDR2 YYEKEE (reference sequence). V was shortened by 0 bases and J by 4 bases, with 13 bases between the two germline ends. The CDR3 runs to 15 residues. CDR3 bases: TGTGCCAGCAGCTTGGAATGGGCGGTAGGCACTGAAGCTTTCTTT. Translated, it gives CASSLEWAVGTEAFF.

The chain carries TRBV7-2 and TRBJ2-2; the D is unclear. Trimming removed 2 bases from V and 5 bases from J, with 9 bases in between. Germline lookup yields CDR1 SGHTA and CDR2 FQGNSA. The length of the CDR3 is 14 residues. CDR3: CASSLIVGTGELFF. The CDR3 DNA sequence: TGTGCCAGCAGCTTAATCGTAGGGACCGGGGAGCTGTTTTTT.

The chain is built from TRBV27 and TRBJ1-5; D is undetermined. Germline CDR1 reads MNHEY; CDR2 reads SMNVEV (reference sequence). The CDR3 has 17 amino acids. Trimming pared 5 bases from V and 0 bases from J, leaving 17 bases between. The CDR3 spells CASSPRFRDNSNQPQHF. Here the CDR3 DNA reads TGTGCCAGCAGTCCTCGTTTTCGGGATAATAGCAATCAGCCCCAGCATTTT.

The CDR3 here is CASSPGTKGYTF. The CDR3 nucleotides are TGTGCCAGCAGTCCTGGGACGAAAGGCTACACCTTC. V and J are TRBV27 and TRBJ1-2; possible D gene TRBD1, 5 bases. Trimming took 5 bases from V and 8 from J, leaving 12 bases between them. The germline V gene has CDR1 MNHEY and CDR2 SMNVEV (reference sequence). This CDR3 is 12 amino acids long.

This clone was observed a handful of times. This chain uses TRBV10-1 with TRBJ2-5; D is unresolved. The CDR3 totals 14 residues. The germline gives CDR1 WNHNN, CDR2 SYGVQD (reference sequence). V lost 0 bases to trimming and J lost 4 bases, with 9 bases between them. The CDR3 DNA follows: TGCGCCAGCAGTGAGTCGGTCACCGGAGAGACCCAGTACTTC. Its translation: CASSESVTGETQYF.

The chain is built from TRBV19 and TRBJ1-2, with 12 bases identical to TRBD1. Per the germline V gene, CDR1 is LNHDA and CDR2 is SQIVND (reference sequence). The length of the CDR3 is 15 residues. J lost 4 bases, V lost 3 bases, and 3 bases had no gene match. CDR3 residues: CASSIGTGGFYGYTF. DNA for the CDR3: TGTGCCAGTAGTATCGGGACAGGGGGCTTCTATGGCTACACCTTC.

About this clone: Other DNA sequences of this sample code for an identical CDR3. The chain carries TRBV18 and TRBJ1-5; D is unclear. Germline V gives CDR1 KGHSH, CDR2 LQKENI. The CDR3 length is 13 residues. The V gene lost 2 bases and the J gene lost 1 base, with 3 bases spanning the gap. The CDR3 DNA sequence: TGTGCCAGCTCACCAGGAAGCAATCAGCCCCAGCATTTT. Its protein is CASSPGSNQPQHF.

This clone has a single count. The V and J genes are TRBV7-2 and TRBJ1-3, with a weak D call TRBD1 (5 bases). Trimming left V 5 bases short and J 4 bases short, with 15 bases between. The CDR3 is made up of 15 amino acids. The germline gives CDR1 SGHTA, CDR2 FQGNSA. The CDR3 DNA follows: TGTGCCAGCAGCCCCCTAGACTGGGGGGGAAACACCATATATTTT. Amino acid sequence: CASSPLDWGGNTIYF.

V and J are TRBV30 and TRBJ1-6; unclear D gene. The germline V and J ends were trimmed by 2 bases and 6 bases, with 14 bases remaining between them. This CDR3 has 15 amino acids. The germline V gene encodes CDR1 GTSNPN and CDR2 SVGIG (reference sequence). DNA for the CDR3: TGTGCCTGGAGTATGCCGGGAGAAGTTAATTCACCCCTCCACTTT. This sequence encodes CAWSMPGEVNSPLHF.

This rearrangement joins TRBV29-1 to TRBJ1-1; weak D call: TRBD1 (6 bases). Germline V lookup: CDR1 SQVTM, CDR2 ANQGSEA. The CDR3 length is 16 residues. The V end lost 1 base, the J end lost 8 bases, and 23 bases lay between the germline ends. The CDR3 reads CSVEGRDIPNGGEAFF. The CDR3 DNA follows: TGCAGCGTTGAAGGGAGGGACATCCCAAACGGTGGAGAAGCTTTCTTT.

The gene calls are TRBV18 and TRBJ1-1, with 10 bases that match TRBD1. The CDR3 runs to 14 residues. After removal of 8 bases from V and 5 bases from J, the junction contained 8 bases not matched to a gene. The germline V gene has CDR1 KGHSH and CDR2 LQKENI. In nucleotides, the CDR3 is TGTGCCAGCCTAGCCGGGACAGGGGATACTGAAGCTTTCTTT. This translates into CASLAGTGDTEAFF. The full variable domain, in which reference TRBV18 and TRBJ1-1 provide the parts outside the CDR3, is NAGVMQNPRHLVRRRGQEARLRCSPMKGHSHVYWYRQLPEEGLKFMVYLQKENIIDESGMPKERFSAEFPKEGPSILRIQQVVRGDSAAYFCASLAGTGDTEAFFGQGTRLTVV.

The chain employs TRBV28 and TRBJ1-3; D gene unclear. Germline CDR1 MDHEN, CDR2 SYDVKM. V was cut by 2 bases and J by 0 bases, with 14 bases left in between. The CDR3 loop spans 17 amino acids. In nucleotides, the CDR3 is TGTGCCAGCAGTTTAAGACTGAGGGCGAACTCTGGAAACACCATATATTTT. It translates to CASSLRLRANSGNTIYF.